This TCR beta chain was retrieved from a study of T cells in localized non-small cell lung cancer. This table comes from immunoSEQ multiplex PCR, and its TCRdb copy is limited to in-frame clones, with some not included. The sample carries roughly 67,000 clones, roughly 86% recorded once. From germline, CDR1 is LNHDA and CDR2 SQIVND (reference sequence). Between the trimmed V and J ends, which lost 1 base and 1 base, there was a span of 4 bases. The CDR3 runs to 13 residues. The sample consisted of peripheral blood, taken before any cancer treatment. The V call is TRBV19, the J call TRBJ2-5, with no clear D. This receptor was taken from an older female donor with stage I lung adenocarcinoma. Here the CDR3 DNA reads TGTGCCAGTAGTATAGTCCTCCAAGAGACCCAGTACTTC. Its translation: CASSIVLQETQYF. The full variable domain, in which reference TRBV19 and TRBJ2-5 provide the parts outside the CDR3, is DGGITQSPKYLFRKEGQNVTLSCEQNLNHDAMYWYRQDPGQGLRLIYYSQIVNDFQKGDIAEGYSVSREKKESFPLTVTSAQKNPTAFYLCASSIVLQETQYFGPGTRLLVL.